This TCR beta chain was sequenced in a study of cytomegalovirus exposure and HLA in healthy donors. At the level of the study: From donors who were HLA-typed, an early data release held approximately 80 million unique TCRs. Study observations and caveats: According to a later analysis, donors in an Asian-associated ancestry cluster reportedly had fewer N-insertions than the roughly 640-donor mean.

V was pared by 1 base and J by 5 bases, with 12 bases between. CDR1 GTSNPN and CDR2 SVGIG come from the germline V gene (reference sequence). This CDR3 spans 14 amino acids. Comment on this clone: Its antigen is undetermined.

PCR amplification relied on 60 Vbeta primers (plus 13 Jbeta primers). As originally analysed: About 10 million of tens of millions of unique TCR beta chains were shared, per a later count. Profiling relied on immunoSEQ multiplex PCR, and the TCRdb table lists in-frame clones only, not all of them. That table supplies the V and J calls and clone size; D and trimming were determined from the DNA. The table records around 50,000 clones, 80% of them present only once. The donors, nominally healthy at sampling, likely had unrecorded immune exposures. The rearrangement joins TRBV30 to TRBJ1-5, with a weak D call TRBD1 (5 bases). The TCR sequence derives from a man aged 25-40 years in good health and CMV-seropositive. Sequences were obtained from PBMCs. CDR3 residues: CAWSEGREDQPQHF. Written as DNA, the CDR3 is TGTGCCTGGAGTGAAGGCAGGGAGGATCAGCCCCAGCATTTT.